This record concerns one T cell receptor beta chain sequence. This specimen belongs to a study of blood T cell repertoires in COVID-19. Overall study context: Spain, Italy and the United States supplied samples that represented acute and convalescent COVID-19. T cells, B-cell-depleted T cells, or PBMCs provided the cDNA or gDNA that served as material.

Original processing notes: Nucleated cell number was recorded as an estimate derived from reference gene primer amplification. Some clones are missing from TCRdb's copy, which holds only in-frame ones; the method was immunoSEQ multiplex PCR. For V, J and clone size, that table is used; D and trimming come from the DNA. The sample has 35,000 to 45,000 clones, around 90% seen once; the top ten hold approximately 3%. From germline, CDR1 is MDHEN and CDR2 SYDVKM. The ends were cut back, 4 bases at V and 4 bases at J, with 10 bases in the middle. The CDR3 is 14 amino acids. The sequence was collected from a man aged 45-65 years with active COVID-19. Sequencing was performed on peripheral blood. The J gene is TRBJ1-4, the V gene TRBV28; D gene uncertain. For the CDR3, the DNA is TGTGCCAGCAGTTCCACCGGGTTTAATGAAAAACTGTTTTTT. Protein product: CASSSTGFNEKLFF.